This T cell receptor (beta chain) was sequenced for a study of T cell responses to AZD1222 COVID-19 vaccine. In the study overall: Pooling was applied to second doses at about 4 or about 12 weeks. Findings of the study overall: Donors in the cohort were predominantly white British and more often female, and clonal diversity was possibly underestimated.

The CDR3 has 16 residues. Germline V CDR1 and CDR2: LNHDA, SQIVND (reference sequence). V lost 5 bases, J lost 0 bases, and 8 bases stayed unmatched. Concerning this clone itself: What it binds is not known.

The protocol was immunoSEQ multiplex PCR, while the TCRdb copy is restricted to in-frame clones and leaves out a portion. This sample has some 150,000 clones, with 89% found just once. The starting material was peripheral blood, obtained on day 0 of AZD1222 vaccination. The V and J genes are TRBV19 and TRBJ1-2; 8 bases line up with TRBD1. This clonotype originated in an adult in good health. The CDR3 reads CASSRDRGPTNYGYTF. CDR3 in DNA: TGTGCCAGTAGTCGCGACAGGGGCCCCACTAACTATGGCTACACCTTC.